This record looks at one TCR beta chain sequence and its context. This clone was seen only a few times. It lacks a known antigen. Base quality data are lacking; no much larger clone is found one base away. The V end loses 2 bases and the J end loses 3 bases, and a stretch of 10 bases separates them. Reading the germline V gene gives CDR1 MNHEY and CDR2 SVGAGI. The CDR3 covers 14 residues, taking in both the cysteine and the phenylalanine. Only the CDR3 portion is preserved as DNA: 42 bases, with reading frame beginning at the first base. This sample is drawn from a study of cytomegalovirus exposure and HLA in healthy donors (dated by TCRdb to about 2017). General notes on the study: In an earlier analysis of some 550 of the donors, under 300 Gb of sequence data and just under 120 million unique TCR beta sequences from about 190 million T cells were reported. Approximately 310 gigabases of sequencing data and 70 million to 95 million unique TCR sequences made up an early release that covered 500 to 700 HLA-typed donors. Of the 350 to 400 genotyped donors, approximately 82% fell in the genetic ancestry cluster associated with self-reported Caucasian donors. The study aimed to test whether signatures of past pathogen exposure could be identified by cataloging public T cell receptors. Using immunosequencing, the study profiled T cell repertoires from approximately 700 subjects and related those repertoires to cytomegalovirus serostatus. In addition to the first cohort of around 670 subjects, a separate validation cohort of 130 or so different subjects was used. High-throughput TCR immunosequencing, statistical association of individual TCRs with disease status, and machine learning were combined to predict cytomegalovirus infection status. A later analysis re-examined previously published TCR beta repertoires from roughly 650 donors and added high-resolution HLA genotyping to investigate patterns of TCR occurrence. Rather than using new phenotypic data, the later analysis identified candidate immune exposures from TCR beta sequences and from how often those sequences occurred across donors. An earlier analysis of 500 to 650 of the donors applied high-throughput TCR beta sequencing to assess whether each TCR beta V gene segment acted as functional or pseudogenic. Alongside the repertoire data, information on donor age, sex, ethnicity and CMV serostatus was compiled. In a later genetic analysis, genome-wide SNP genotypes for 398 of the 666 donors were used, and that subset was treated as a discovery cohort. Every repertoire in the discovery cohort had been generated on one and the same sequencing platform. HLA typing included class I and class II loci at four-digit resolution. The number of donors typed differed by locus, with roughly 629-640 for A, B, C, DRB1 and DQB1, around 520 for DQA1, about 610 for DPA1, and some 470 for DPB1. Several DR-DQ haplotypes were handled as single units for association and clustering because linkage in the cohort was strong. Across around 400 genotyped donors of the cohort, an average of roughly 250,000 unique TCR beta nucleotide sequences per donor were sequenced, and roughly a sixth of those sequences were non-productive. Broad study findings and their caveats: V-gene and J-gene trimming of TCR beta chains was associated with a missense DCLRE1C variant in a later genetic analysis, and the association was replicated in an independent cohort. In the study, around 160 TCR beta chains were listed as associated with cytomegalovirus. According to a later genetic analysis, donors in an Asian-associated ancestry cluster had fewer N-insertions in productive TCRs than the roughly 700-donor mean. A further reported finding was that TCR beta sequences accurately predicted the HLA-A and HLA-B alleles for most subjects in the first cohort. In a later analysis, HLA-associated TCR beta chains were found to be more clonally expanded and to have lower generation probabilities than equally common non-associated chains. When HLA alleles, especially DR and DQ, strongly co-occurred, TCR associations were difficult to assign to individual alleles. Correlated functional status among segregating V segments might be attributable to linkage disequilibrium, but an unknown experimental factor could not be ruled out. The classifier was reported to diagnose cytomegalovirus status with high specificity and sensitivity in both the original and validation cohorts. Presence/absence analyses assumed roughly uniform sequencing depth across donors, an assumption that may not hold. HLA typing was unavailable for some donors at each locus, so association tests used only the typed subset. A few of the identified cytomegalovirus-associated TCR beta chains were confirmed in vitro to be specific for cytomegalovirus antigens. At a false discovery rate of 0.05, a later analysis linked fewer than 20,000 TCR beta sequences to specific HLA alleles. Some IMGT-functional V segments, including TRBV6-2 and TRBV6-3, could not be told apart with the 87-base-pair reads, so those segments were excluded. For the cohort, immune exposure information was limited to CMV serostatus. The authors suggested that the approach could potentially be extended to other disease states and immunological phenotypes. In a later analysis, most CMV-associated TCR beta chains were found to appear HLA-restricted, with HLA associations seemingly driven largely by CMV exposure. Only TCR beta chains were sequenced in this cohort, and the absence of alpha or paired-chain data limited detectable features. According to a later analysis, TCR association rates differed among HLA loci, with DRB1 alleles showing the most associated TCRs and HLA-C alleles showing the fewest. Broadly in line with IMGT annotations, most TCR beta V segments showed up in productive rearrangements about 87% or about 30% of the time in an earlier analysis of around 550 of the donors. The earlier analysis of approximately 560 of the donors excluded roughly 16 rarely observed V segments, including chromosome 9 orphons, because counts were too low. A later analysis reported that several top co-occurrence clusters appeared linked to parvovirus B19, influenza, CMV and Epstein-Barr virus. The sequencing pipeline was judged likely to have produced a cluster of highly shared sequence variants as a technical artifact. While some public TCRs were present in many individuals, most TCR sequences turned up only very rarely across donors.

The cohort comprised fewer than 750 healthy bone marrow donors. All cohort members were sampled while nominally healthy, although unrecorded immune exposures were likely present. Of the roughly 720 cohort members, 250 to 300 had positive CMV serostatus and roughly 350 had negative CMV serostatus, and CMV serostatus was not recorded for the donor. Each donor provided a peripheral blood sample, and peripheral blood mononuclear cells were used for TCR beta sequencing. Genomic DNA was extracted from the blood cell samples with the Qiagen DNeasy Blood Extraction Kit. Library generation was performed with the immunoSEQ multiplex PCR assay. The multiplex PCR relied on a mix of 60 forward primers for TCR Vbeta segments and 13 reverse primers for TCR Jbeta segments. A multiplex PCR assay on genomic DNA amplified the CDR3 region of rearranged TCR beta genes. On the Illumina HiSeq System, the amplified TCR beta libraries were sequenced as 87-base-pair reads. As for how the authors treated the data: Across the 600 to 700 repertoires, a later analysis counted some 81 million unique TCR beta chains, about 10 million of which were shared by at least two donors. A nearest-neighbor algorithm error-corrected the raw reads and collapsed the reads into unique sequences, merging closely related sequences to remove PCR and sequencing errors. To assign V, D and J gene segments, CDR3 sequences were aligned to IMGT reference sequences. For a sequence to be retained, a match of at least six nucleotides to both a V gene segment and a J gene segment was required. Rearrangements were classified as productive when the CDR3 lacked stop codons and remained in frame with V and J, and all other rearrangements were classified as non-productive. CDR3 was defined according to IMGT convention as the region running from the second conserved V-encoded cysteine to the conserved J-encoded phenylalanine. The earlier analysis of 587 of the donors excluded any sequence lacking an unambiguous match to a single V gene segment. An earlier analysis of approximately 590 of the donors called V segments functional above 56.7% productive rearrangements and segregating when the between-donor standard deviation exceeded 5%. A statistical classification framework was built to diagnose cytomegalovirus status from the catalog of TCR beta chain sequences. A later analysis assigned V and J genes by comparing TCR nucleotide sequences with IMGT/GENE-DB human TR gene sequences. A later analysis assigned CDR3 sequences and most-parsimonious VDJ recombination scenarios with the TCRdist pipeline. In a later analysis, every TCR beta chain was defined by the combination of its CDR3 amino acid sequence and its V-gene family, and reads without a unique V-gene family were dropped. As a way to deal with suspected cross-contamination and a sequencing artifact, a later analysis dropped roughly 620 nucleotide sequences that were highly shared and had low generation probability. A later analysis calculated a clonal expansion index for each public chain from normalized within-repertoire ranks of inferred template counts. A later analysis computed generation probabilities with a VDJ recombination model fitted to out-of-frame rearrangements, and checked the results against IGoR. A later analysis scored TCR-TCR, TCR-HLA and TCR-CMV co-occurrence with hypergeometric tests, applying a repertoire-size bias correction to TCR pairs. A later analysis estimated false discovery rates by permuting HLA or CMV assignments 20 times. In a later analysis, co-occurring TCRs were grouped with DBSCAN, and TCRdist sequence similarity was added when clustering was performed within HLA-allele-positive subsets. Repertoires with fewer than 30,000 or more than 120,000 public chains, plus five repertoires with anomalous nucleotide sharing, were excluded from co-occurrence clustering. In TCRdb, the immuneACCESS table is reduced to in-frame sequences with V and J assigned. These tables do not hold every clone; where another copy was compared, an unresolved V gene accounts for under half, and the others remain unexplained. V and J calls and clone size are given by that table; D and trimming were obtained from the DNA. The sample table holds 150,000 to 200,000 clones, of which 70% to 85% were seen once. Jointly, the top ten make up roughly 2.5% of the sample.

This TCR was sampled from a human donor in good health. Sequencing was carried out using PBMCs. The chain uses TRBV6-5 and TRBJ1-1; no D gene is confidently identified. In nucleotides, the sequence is TGTGCCAGCAGTTACCGACAAGCCGACACTGAAGCTTTCTTT. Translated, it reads CASSYRQADTEAFF.